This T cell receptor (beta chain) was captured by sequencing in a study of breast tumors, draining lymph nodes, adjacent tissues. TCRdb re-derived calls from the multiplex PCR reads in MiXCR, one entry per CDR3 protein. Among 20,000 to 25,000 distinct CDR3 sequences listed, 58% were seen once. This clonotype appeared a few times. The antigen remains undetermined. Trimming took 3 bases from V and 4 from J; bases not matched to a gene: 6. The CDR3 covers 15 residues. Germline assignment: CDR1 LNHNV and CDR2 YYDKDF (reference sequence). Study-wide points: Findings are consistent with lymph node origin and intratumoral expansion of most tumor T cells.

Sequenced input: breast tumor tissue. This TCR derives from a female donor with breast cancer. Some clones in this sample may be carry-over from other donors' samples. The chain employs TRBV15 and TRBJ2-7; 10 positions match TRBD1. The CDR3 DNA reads TGTGCCACCAGCAGCCTCGGGACAGGGGCTTACGAGCAGTACTTC. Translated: CATSSLGTGAYEQYF.